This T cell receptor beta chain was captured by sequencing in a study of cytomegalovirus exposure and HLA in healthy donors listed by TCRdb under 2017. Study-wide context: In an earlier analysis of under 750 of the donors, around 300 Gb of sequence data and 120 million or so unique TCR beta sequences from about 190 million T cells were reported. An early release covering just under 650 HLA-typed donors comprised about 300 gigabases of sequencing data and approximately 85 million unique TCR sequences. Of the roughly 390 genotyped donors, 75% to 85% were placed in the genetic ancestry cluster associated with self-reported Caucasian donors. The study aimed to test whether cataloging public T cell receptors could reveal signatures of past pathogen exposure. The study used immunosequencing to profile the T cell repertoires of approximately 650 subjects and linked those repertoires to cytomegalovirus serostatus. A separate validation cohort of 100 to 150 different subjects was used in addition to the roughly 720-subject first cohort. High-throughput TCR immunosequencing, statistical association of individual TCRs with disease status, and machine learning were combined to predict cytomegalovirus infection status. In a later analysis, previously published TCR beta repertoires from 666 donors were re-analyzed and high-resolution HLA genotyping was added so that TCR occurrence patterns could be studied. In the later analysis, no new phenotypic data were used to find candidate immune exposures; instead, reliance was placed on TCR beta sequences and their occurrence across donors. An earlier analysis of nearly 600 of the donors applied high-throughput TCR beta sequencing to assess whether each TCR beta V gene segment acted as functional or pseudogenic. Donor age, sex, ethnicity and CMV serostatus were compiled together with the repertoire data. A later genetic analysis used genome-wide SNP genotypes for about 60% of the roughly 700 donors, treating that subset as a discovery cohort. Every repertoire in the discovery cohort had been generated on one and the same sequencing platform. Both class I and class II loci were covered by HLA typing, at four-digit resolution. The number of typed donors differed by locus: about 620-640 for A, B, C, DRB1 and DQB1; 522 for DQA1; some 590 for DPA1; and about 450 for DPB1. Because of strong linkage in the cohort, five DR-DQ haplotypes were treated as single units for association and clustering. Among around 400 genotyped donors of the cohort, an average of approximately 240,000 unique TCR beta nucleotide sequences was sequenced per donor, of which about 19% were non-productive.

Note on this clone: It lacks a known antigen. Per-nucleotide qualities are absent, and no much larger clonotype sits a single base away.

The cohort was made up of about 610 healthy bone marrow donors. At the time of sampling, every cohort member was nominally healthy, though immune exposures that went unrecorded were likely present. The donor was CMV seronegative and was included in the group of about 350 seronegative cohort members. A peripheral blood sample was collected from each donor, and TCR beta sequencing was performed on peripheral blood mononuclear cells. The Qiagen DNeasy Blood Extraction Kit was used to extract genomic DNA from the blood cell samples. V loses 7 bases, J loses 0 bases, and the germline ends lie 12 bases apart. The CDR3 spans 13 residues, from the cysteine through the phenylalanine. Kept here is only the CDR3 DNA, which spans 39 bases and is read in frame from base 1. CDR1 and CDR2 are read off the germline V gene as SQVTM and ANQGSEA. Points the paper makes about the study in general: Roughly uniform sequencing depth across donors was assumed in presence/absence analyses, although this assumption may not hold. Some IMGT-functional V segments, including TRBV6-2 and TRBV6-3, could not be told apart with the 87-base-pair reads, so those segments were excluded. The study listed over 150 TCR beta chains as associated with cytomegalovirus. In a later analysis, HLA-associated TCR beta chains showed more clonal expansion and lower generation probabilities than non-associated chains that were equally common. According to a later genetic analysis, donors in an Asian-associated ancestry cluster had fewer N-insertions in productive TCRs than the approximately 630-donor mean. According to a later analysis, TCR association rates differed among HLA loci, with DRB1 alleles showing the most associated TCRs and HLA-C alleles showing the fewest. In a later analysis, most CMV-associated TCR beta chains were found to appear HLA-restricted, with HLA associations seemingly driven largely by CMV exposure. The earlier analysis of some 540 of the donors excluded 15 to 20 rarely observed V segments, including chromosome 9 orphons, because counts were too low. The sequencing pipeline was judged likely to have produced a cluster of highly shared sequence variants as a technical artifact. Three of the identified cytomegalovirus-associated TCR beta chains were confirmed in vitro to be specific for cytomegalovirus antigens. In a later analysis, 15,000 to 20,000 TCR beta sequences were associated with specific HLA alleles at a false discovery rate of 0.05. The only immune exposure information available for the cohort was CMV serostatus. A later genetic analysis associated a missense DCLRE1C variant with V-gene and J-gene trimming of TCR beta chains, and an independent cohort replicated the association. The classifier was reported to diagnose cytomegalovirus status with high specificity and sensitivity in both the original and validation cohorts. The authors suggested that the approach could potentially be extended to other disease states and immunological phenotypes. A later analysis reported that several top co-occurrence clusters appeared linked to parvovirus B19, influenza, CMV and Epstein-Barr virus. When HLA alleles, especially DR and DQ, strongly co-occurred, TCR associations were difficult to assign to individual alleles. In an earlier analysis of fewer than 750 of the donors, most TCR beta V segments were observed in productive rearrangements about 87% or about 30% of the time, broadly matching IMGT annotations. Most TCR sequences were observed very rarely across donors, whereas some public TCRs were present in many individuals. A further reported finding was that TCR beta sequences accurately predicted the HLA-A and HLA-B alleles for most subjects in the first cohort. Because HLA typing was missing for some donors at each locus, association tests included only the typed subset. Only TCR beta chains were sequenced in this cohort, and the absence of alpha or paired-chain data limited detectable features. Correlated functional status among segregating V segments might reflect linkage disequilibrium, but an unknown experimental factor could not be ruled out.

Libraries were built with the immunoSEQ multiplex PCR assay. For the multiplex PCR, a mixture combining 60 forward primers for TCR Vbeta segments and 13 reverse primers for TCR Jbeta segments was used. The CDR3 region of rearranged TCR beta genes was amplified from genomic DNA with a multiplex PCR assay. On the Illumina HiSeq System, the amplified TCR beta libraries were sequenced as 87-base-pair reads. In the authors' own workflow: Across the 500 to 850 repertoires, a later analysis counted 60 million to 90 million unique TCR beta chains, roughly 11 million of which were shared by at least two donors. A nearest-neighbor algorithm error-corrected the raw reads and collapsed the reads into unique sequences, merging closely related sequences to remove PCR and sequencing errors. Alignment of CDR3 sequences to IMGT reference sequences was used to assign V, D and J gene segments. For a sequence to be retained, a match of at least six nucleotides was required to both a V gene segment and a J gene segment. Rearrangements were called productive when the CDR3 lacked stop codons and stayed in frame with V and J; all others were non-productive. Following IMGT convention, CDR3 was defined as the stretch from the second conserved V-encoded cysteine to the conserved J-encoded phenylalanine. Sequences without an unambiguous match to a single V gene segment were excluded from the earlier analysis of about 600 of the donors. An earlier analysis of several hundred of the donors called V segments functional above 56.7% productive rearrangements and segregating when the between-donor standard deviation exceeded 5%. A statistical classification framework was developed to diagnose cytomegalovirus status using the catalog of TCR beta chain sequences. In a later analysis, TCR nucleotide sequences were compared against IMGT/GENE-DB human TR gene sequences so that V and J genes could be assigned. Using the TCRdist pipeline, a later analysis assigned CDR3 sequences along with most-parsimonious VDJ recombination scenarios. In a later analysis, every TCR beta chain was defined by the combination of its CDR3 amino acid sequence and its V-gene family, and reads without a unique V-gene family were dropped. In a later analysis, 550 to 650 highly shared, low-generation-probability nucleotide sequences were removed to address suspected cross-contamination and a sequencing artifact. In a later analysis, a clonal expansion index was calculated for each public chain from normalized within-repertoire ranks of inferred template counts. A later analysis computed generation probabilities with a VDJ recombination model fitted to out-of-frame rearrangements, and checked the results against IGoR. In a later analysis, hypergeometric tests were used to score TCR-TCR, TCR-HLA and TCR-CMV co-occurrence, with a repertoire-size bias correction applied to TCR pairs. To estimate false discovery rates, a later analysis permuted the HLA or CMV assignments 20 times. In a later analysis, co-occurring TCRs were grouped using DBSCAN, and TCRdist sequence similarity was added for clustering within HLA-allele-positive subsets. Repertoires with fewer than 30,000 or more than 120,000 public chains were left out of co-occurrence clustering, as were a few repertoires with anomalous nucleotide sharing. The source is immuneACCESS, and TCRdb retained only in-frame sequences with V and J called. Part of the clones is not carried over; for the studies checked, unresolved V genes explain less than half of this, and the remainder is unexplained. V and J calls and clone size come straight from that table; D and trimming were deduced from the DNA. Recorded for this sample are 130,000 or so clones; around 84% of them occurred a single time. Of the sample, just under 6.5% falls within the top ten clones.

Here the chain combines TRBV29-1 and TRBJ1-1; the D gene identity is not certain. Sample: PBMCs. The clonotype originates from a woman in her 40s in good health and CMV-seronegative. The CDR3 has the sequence CSGYPGMNTEAFF. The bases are TGCAGCGGGTATCCGGGAATGAACACTGAAGCTTTCTTT.